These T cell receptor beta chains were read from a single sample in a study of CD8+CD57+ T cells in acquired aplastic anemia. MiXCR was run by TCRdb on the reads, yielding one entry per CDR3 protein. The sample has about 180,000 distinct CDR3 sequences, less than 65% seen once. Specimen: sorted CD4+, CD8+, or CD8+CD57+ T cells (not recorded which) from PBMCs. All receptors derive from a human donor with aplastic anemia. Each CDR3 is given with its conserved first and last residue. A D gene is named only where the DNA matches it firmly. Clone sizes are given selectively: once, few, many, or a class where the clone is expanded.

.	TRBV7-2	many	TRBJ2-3	CANGGTGTDTQYF	TGTGCCAACGGCGGGACCGGCACAGATACGCAGTATTTT
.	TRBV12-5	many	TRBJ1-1	CASGLPRHENTEAFF	TGTGCTAGTGGTTTGCCTCGACATGAGAACACTGAAGCTTTCTTT
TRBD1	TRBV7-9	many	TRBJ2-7	CASSPRQGPTYEQYF	TGTGCCAGCAGCCCCCGACAGGGGCCTACCTACGAGCAGTACTTC
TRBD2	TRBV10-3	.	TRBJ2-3	CAIRKGVAGGADTQYF	TGTGCCATCAGAAAGGGGGTAGCGGGGGGAGCAGATACGCAGTATTTT
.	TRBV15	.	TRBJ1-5	CATSKGRDRQPQHF	TGTGCCACCAGCAAGGGGCGGGATAGGCAGCCCCAGCATTTT
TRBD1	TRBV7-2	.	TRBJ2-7	CASSQGTGEAYEQYF	TGTGCCAGCAGCCAAGGGACAGGGGAGGCCTACGAGCAGTACTTC
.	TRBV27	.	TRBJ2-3	CASGPQVPSSTDTQYF	TGTGCCAGCGGTCCACAGGTCCCATCTAGCACAGATACGCAGTATTTT
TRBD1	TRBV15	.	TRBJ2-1	CATSRPDRGISYNEQFF	TGTGCCACCAGCAGACCCGACAGGGGGATCAGCTACAATGAGCAGTTCTTC
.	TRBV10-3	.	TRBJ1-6	CAISESDGTRSPLHF	TGTGCCATCAGTGAGTCGGACGGGACACGGTCACCCCTCCACTTT
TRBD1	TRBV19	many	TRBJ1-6	CASGTDYNSLLHF	TGTGCCTCAGGGACAGATTATAATTCACTCCTCCACTTT
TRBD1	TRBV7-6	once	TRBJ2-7	CASSPGTVPGTYEQYF	TGTGCCAGCAGCCCCGGGACAGTTCCGGGCACCTACGAGCAGTACTTC
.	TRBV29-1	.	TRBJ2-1	CSVGEPNLNEQFF	TGCAGCGTTGGAGAACCGAATCTTAATGAGCAGTTCTTC
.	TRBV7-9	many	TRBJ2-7	CASSPGRGAAHEQYF	TGTGCCAGCAGCCCAGGGAGGGGGGCTGCCCACGAGCAGTACTTC
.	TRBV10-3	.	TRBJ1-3	CAILTRDLQESGNTIYF	TGTGCCATCTTAACTCGGGACCTACAGGAATCTGGAAACACCATATATTTT
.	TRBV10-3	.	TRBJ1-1	CAISYAGTSNTEAFF	TGTGCCATCAGTTACGCCGGGACCTCGAACACTGAAGCTTTCTTT